This T cell receptor (beta chain) was retrieved from a study of T cell repertoires in cytomegalovirus infection. Study-level points and caveats: Predominance within the ex vivo response was attributable to HLA-C-restricted CMV-specific TCR beta clonotypes. Cumulative public TCR beta family frequency identified CMV carriers with the relevant HLA.

This clonotype was counted at least ten times. Its target is unknown. Germline CDR1 is SGHTA and CDR2 is FQGNSA. V was trimmed by 1 base and J by 5 bases, leaving 6 bases between them. This CDR3 region has 13 residues. MiXCR, run by TCRdb on the reads, gives a single entry per CDR3 protein. Among fewer than 650,000 distinct CDR3 sequences, 40% were seen once, and the ten largest hold about half. The sequencing here drew on cultured PBMCs, taken from culture after CMV antigen stimulation. This sequence originates from a human donor in good health (CMV status not recorded). Some clones in this sample may be carry-over from other donors' samples. The chain combines TRBV7-2 with TRBJ1-5; D is undetermined. The CDR3 here is CASSLERHQPQHF. CDR3 DNA: TGTGCCAGCAGCTTAGAAAGACATCAGCCCCAGCATTTT. The full variable domain, with the rest looked up from reference TRBV7-2 and TRBJ1-5, is GAGVSQSPSNKVTEKGKDVELRCDPISGHTALYWYRQSLGQGLEFLIYFQGNSAPDKSGLPSDRFSAERTGGSVSTLTIQRTQQEDSAVYLCASSLERHQPQHFGDGTRLSIL.